A selection of T cell receptor beta chains follows, all from one sample in a study of early stage breast cancer tumors. Measured with immunoSEQ multiplex PCR; TCRdb has only the in-frame clones, and not every one. The data contain about 9,500 clones, approximately 72% of them singletons. What was sequenced was breast tumor tissue. The receptors were sampled from a person aged 45 to 59 with breast cancer. The CDR3 runs from the conserved cysteine through the conserved F or W. A D gene is named only where the DNA matches it firmly. Rows may omit the clone size; those that give it use once, few, many or a size class.

TRBJ2-4,TRBV28,-,-,TGTGCCAGCAGTTTAAGAGGATGGGTAGCCAAAAACATTCAGTACTTC,CASSLRGWVAKNIQYF
TRBJ2-1,TRBV28,-,-,TGTGCCAGCAGTTTAAACCCGGCTGAGCAGTTCTTC,CASSLNPAEQFF
TRBJ2-2,TRBV7-7,TRBD2,-,TGTGCCAGCAGCTATAGCGGGAGCGGAACCGGGGAGCTGTTTTTT,CASSYSGSGTGELFF
TRBJ1-2,TRBV5-1,TRBD1,-,TGCGCCAGCAGCTACCGGACAGGGGGCGACTATGGCTACACCTTC,CASSYRTGGDYGYTF
TRBJ1-1,TRBV6-1,-,-,TGTGCCAGCAGTGAAGTATTGGACGGCCCGGGTACTGAAGCTTTCTTT,CASSEVLDGPGTEAFF
TRBJ1-2,TRBV29-1,TRBD1,-,TGCAGCGTTGATGATGTAGGGGGCTCTTCTAACTATGGCTACACCTTC,CSVDDVGGSSNYGYTF
TRBJ1-4,TRBV21-1,-,-,TGTGCCAGAACCGGGACGCCAAATGAAAAACTGTTTTTT,CARTGTPNEKLFF
TRBJ2-1,TRBV5-1,TRBD2,few,TGCGCCAGCAGCGTGGGGACTAGCAATGAGCAGTTCTTC,CASSVGTSNEQFF
TRBJ2-7,TRBV2,TRBD2,-,TGTGCCAGCACGGGCGGGAGGGGCGAGCAGTACTTC,CASTGGRGEQYF
TRBJ1-4,TRBV19,-,-,TGTGCCAGTAGTATAGATGGACAGCTTGACGAAAAACTGTTTTTT,CASSIDGQLDEKLFF
TRBJ1-1,TRBV6-5,-,-,TGTGCCAGCAGTTCGGGACCGCCAACGAACACTGAAGCTTTCTTT,CASSSGPPTNTEAFF
TRBJ2-7,TRBV7-9,TRBD2,-,TGTGCCAGCAGCTCCAGCGGGGGGGCCTTGTTTATCCACGAGCAGTACTTC,CASSSSGGALFIHEQYF
TRBJ2-7,TRBV4-2,-,-,TGTGCCAGCAGCCAAGCTCTGGCATCGGATGCCTACGAGCAGTACTTC,CASSQALASDAYEQYF
TRBJ2-2,TRBV29-1,-,few,TGCAGCGTTGAACAGGGGTATACCGGGGAGCTGTTTTTT,CSVEQGYTGELFF
TRBJ1-1,TRBV19,-,few,TGTGCCAGTAGGCCCACAGGGAGCACCACTGAAGCTTTCTTT,CASRPTGSTTEAFF